The following is a T cell receptor beta chain sequence with its context. Trimming took 6 bases from V and 2 from J; bases not matched to a gene: 5. This CDR3 is 14 amino acids long. Germline loops: CDR1 MDHEN, CDR2 SYDVKM. The library protocol tagged individual cDNA molecules with unique molecular identifiers. In TCRdb, the 5' RACE reads were re-called with MiXCR into one record per CDR3 protein. The sample records under 65,000 distinct CDR3 sequences, around 12% being singletons. The sample belongs to a study of early T cells in non-severe SARS-CoV-2 infection. The chain is built from TRBV28 and TRBJ1-1; 8 bases map to TRBD1. This receptor was identified in an adult who was a healthcare worker with PCR-confirmed SARS-CoV-2 infection or an uninfected control (not recorded which). Sequences were obtained from whole blood. CDR3 amino acids: CASSAGGLNTEAFF. In DNA, the CDR3 is TGTGCCAGCAGCGCAGGGGGCCTAAACACTGAAGCTTTCTTT. Using reference TRBV28 and TRBJ1-1 for the parts outside the CDR3, the full variable domain is DVKVTQSSRYLVKRTGEKVFLECVQDMDHENMFWYRQDPGLGLRLIYFSYDVKMKEKGDIPEGYSVSREKKERFSLILESASTNQTSMYLCASSAGGLNTEAFFGQGTRLTVV.